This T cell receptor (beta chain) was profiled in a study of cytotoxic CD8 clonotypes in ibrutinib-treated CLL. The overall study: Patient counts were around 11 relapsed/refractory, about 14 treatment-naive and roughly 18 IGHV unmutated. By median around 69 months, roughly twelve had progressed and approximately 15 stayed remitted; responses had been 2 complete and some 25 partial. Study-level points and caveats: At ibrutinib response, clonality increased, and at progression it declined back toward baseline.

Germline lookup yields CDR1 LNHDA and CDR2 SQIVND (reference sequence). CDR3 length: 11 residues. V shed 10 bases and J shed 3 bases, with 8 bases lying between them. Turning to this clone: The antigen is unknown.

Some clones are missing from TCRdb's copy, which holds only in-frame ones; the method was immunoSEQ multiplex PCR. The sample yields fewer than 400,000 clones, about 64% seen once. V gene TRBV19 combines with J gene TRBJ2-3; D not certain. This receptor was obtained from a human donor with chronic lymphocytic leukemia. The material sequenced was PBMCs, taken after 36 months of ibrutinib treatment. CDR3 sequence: CATLRTDTQYF. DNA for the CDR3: TGTGCCACCCTACGGACAGATACGCAGTATTTT. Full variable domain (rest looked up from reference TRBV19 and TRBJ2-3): DGGITQSPKYLFRKEGQNVTLSCEQNLNHDAMYWYRQDPGQGLRLIYYSQIVNDFQKGDIAEGYSVSREKKESFPLTVTSAQKNPTAFYLCATLRTDTQYFGPGTRLTVL.